These T cell receptor beta chains were read from a single sample in a study of CD8+ T cells in alopecia areata. This table comes from immunoSEQ multiplex PCR, and its TCRdb copy is limited to in-frame clones, with some not included. The sample yields more than 200,000 clones, 64% seen once. The sample consisted of CD4+ T cells sorted from blood, taken at week 4, from a patient treated with tofacitinib. Receptors were obtained from a human donor with alopecia areata. Both conserved end residues are part of each CDR3. A D gene is named only where the DNA matches it firmly. Clone size is not always given. Where it is, it says once, few, many or a class for expanded clones.

DNA: TGCAGTGCCGGAGGTACGGAAAAACTGTTTTTT
CDR3: CSAGGTEKLFF
D: .
size: few
V: TRBV29-1
J: TRBJ1-4

DNA: TGTGCCAGCAGTGGTGTAGCGGGCATACCGTCTAGCACAGATACGCAGTATTTT
CDR3: CASSGVAGIPSSTDTQYF
D: TRBD2
size: few
V: TRBV9
J: TRBJ2-3

DNA: TGCAGCTATCTTCGGGACGAAAGCTCCTACGAGCAGTACTTC
CDR3: CSYLRDESSYEQYF
D: .
size: .
V: TRBV29-1
J: TRBJ2-7

DNA: TGTGCCAGCAGTGATCAAGAGACCCAGTACTTC
CDR3: CASSDQETQYF
D: .
size: .
V: TRBV2
J: TRBJ2-5

DNA: TGTGCCAGCAGTTTATCGAGTATCGGAGGCCATGAGCAGTTCTTC
CDR3: CASSLSSIGGHEQFF
D: .
size: .
V: TRBV27
J: TRBJ2-1

DNA: TGCAGCGTTGTTGGTACAGGCACCACAGATACGCAGTATTTT
CDR3: CSVVGTGTTDTQYF
D: .
size: .
V: TRBV29-1
J: TRBJ2-3

DNA: TGTGCCTGGAGTACCCCTCGTACATGGGGTTCTAATGAAAAACTGTTTTTT
CDR3: CAWSTPRTWGSNEKLFF
D: .
size: .
V: TRBV30
J: TRBJ1-4

DNA: TGTGCCAGCAGCTCGGGACAGGGGGACTATGGCTACACCTTC
CDR3: CASSSGQGDYGYTF
D: TRBD1
size: .
V: TRBV7-9
J: TRBJ1-2

DNA: TGTGCCAGCAGCTTAGTGGGTCAGGGGGGCAATGAGCAGTTCTTC
CDR3: CASSLVGQGGNEQFF
D: .
size: .
V: TRBV7-8
J: TRBJ2-1

DNA: TGCAGCGTTGAACAGGGGGCCGATCGGGATACGCAGTATTTT
CDR3: CSVEQGADRDTQYF
D: TRBD1
size: few
V: TRBV29-1
J: TRBJ2-3

DNA: TGCGCCAGCAGCCCCGGACAGGTAATGGGTTACAATGAGCAGTTCTTC
CDR3: CASSPGQVMGYNEQFF
D: TRBD1
size: few
V: TRBV5-1
J: TRBJ2-1

DNA: TGTGCCAGCAGCTGGGGTATCTCCTATAATTCACCCCTCCACTTT
CDR3: CASSWGISYNSPLHF
D: .
size: few
V: TRBV6-5
J: TRBJ1-6

DNA: TGTGCCAGCAGTACTAATACCCTCACTGAAGCTTTCTTT
CDR3: CASSTNTLTEAFF
D: .
size: .
V: TRBV27
J: TRBJ1-1

DNA: TGCGCCAGCAGCTTGGCTCAGACAGGGACTGAAGCTTTCTTT
CDR3: CASSLAQTGTEAFF
D: TRBD1
size: few
V: TRBV5-1
J: TRBJ1-1

DNA: TGTGCCACCAGCAGAGAGACAGGGGGCGTCGCGAATGAGCAGTTCTTC
CDR3: CATSRETGGVANEQFF
D: TRBD1
size: .
V: TRBV15
J: TRBJ2-1

DNA: TGCAGCGCAGAGGGAGGGCAGGACATGGTTTGGGGCTACACCTTC
CDR3: CSAEGGQDMVWGYTF
D: .
size: .
V: TRBV29-1
J: TRBJ1-2

DNA: TGTGCCAGCACCAACCGAGGTCTGCGAACTGAAGCTTTCTTT
CDR3: CASTNRGLRTEAFF
D: .
size: once
V: TRBV7-2
J: TRBJ1-1

DNA: TGTGCCAGCAGCCCTAGCGGGGGGCAACAGACGCAGTATTTT
CDR3: CASSPSGGQQTQYF
D: TRBD2
size: few
V: TRBV4-2
J: TRBJ2-3

DNA: TGTGCCATCAGGCCAGGGGAGTCGGGGGAGCAGTACTTC
CDR3: CAIRPGESGEQYF
D: .
size: few
V: TRBV10-3
J: TRBJ2-7

DNA: TGTGCCAGCAGCGTAGACGCGACTCGTGGCACAGATACGCAGTATTTT
CDR3: CASSVDATRGTDTQYF
D: .
size: .
V: TRBV9
J: TRBJ2-3

DNA: TGCGCCAGCAGCTCATACAGGGGTGACTACACCTTC
CDR3: CASSSYRGDYTF
D: TRBD1
size: .
V: TRBV4-3
J: TRBJ1-2

DNA: TGTGCCATCAGTGCTTTACAGGGGATGAACGCGAACACCGGGGAGCTGTTTTTT
CDR3: CAISALQGMNANTGELFF
D: TRBD1
size: few
V: TRBV10-3
J: TRBJ2-2

DNA: TGTGCCAGCTCAATTGGTTCAGGGTCCTACGAGCAGTACTTC
CDR3: CASSIGSGSYEQYF
D: .
size: .
V: TRBV18
J: TRBJ2-7

DNA: TGTGCCAGCAGGGAATTCGCTTTCTTT
CDR3: CASREFAFF
D: .
size: .
V: TRBV27
J: TRBJ1-1

DNA: TGTGCCAGCAGCTTGAACCCCGTCACCCTGGGCACTGAAGCTTTCTTT
CDR3: CASSLNPVTLGTEAFF
D: .
size: .
V: TRBV7-2
J: TRBJ1-1

DNA: TGTGCCTGGAGTGTAATGGGGCTCTCCTACGAGCAGTACTTC
CDR3: CAWSVMGLSYEQYF
D: .
size: few
V: TRBV30
J: TRBJ2-7

DNA: TGTGCCAGCAAGCTAAACTATGGCTACACCTTC
CDR3: CASKLNYGYTF
D: .
size: once
V: TRBV25-1
J: TRBJ1-2

DNA: TGTGCTAGCAGCCCCCGACTAGCGGCCTACAATGAGCAGTTCTTC
CDR3: CASSPRLAAYNEQFF
D: TRBD2
size: .
V: TRBV7-7
J: TRBJ2-1

DNA: TGTGCCAAGCGGCGCGGGGCTACCTACGAGCAGTACTTC
CDR3: CAKRRGATYEQYF
D: .
size: .
V: TRBV15
J: TRBJ2-7

DNA: TGTGCCAGCAGCATCGACAGGACGGAGGGAAACACCATATATTTT
CDR3: CASSIDRTEGNTIYF
D: .
size: .
V: TRBV11-2
J: TRBJ1-3

DNA: TGTGCCATCAGCCCAGCTATCACAGATACGCAGTATTTT
CDR3: CAISPAITDTQYF
D: .
size: .
V: TRBV10-3
J: TRBJ2-3

DNA: TGTGCCAGCAGTACCCCCGGGACAGGCTCCTACAATGAGCAGTTCTTC
CDR3: CASSTPGTGSYNEQFF
D: TRBD1
size: once
V: TRBV28
J: TRBJ2-1

DNA: TGCAGCGCAGGGACAGGGCAGGGAACTGAAGCTTTCTTT
CDR3: CSAGTGQGTEAFF
D: TRBD1
size: .
V: TRBV29-1
J: TRBJ1-1

DNA: TGCAGTGCTAGAGCCTATGGCTACACCTTC
CDR3: CSARAYGYTF
D: .
size: .
V: TRBV20-1
J: TRBJ1-2

DNA: TGTGCCAGCAGCTTAGGTGAAACCAGGGCGGATGGCTACACCTTC
CDR3: CASSLGETRADGYTF
D: .
size: .
V: TRBV7-2
J: TRBJ1-2

DNA: TGTGCCACCGGGTCAAAGCTTGGCTCTGGAAACACCATATATTTT
CDR3: CATGSKLGSGNTIYF
D: .
size: .
V: TRBV15
J: TRBJ1-3

DNA: TGTGCCATCAGTGGAGGGTTGGAGTGGGGCGGCTACACCTTC
CDR3: CAISGGLEWGGYTF
D: .
size: .
V: TRBV10-3
J: TRBJ1-2

DNA: TGCGCCAGCAGCCTGGGATCCCAAGAGACCCAGTACTTC
CDR3: CASSLGSQETQYF
D: .
size: .
V: TRBV4-1
J: TRBJ2-5

DNA: TGTGCCAGCACCCTCGGACTAGCGGGGGCCCTACGTCATGAGCAGTTCTTC
CDR3: CASTLGLAGALRHEQFF
D: TRBD2
size: .
V: TRBV11-2
J: TRBJ2-1

DNA: TGCAGCGTTTGGGGACAGGGGACCGGCAATGAGCAGTTCTTC
CDR3: CSVWGQGTGNEQFF
D: TRBD1
size: .
V: TRBV29-1
J: TRBJ2-1

DNA: TGTGCCAGCAGCTCGACCGGGCCTACGAAGTACAATGAGCAGTTCTTC
CDR3: CASSSTGPTKYNEQFF
D: .
size: few
V: TRBV7-9
J: TRBJ2-1

DNA: TGTGCCAGCAGGGGGGTAGCGTCCTACGAGCAGTACTTC
CDR3: CASRGVASYEQYF
D: .
size: .
V: TRBV6-1
J: TRBJ2-7